The 23 T cell receptor beta chains reported below all come from one sample, sequenced in a study of blood T cell repertoires in COVID-19. The data were produced by immunoSEQ multiplex PCR, yet TCRdb's version contains in-frame clones alone and is incomplete. This sample has about 69,000 clones, with 79% found just once. Sample: peripheral blood. These receptors were collected from a man in his fifties or sixties with acute or convalescent COVID-19.

The chain uses TRBV4-1 and TRBJ1-1; D unresolved. CDR1 is MGHRA, CDR2 YSYEKL, per germline. V was shortened by 1 base and J by 8 bases, with 11 bases between the two germline ends. The CDR3 loop spans 13 amino acids. The CDR3 sequence is CASSQGLAFEAFF. As DNA, the CDR3 is TGCGCCAGCAGCCAAGGGTTGGCTTTCGAAGCTTTCTTT.

This clone has just one count. J is TRBJ2-2 and V is TRBV5-6; 12 nucleotides match TRBD1. CDR3 length equals 16 residues. The V gene's germline CDR1 is SGHDT and CDR2 YYEEEE. V gave up 0 bases and J gave up 5 bases; unmatched junction bases: 2. Here the CDR3 reads CASSLGDRGLTGELFF. CDR3 DNA sequence: TGTGCCAGCAGCTTGGGGGACAGGGGGCTGACCGGGGAGCTGTTTTTT. Using reference TRBV5-6 and TRBJ2-2 for the parts outside the CDR3, the full variable domain is DAGVTQSPTHLIKTRGQQVTLRCSPKSGHDTVSWYQQALGQGPQFIFQYYEEEERQRGNFPDRFSGHQFPNYSSELNVNALLLGDSALYLCASSLGDRGLTGELFFGEGSRLTVL.

The genes are TRBV5-1 and TRBJ2-7; possible D gene TRBD1, 7 bases. Trimming removed 4 bases at V and 6 bases at J, with 17 bases between. Germline V lookup: CDR1 SGHRS, CDR2 YFSETQ. The CDR3 extends over 14 amino acids. Here the CDR3 reads CASSIRQGSGEQYF. CDR3 bases: TGCGCCAGCAGCATACGACAGGGTAGCGGCGAGCAGTACTTC.

The chain carries TRBV5-5 and TRBJ2-2; 8 bases agree with TRBD1. The V gene end was trimmed by 5 bases and the J gene end by 5 bases; junction bases not matched to a gene: 11. The germline V gene encodes CDR1 SGHKS and CDR2 YYEKEE (reference sequence). The CDR3 is 16 amino acids. The CDR3 loop is CASSRHQGARTGELFF. The CDR3 DNA is TGTGCCAGCAGTCGTCATCAGGGGGCAAGAACCGGGGAGCTGTTTTTT.

This chain joins TRBV28 and TRBJ1-1, with 8 bases identical to TRBD1. The germline CDR1 and CDR2 sequences are MDHEN and SYDVKM. The V segment lost 4 bases and the J segment 5 bases; nucleotides outside the gene matches: 3. The CDR3 is made up of 13 amino acids. The CDR3 reads CASSWTGRTEAFF. In DNA form, the CDR3 reads TGTGCCAGCAGTTGGACAGGGAGGACTGAAGCTTTCTTT. The full variable domain, completed using reference TRBV28 and TRBJ1-1, is DVKVTQSSRYLVKRTGEKVFLECVQDMDHENMFWYRQDPGLGLRLIYFSYDVKMKEKGDIPEGYSVSREKKERFSLILESASTNQTSMYLCASSWTGRTEAFFGQGTRLTVV.

The chain has TRBV15 and TRBJ1-6, with 8 bases matching TRBD1. This CDR3 region has 15 residues. Germline V gene lookup returns CDR1 LNHNV and CDR2 YYDKDF (reference sequence). The J segment lost 9 bases and the V segment lost 5 bases, leaving 9 bases of the junction unmatched. The CDR3 nucleotides read TGTGCCACCAGCGGGTCGACAGGGGACCTTTCACCCCTCCACTTT. Its protein is CATSGSTGDLSPLHF.

V gene TRBV7-2 combines with J gene TRBJ2-2; 10 bases match TRBD2. The germline V gene has CDR1 SGHTA and CDR2 FQGNSA. V trimming: 2 bases; J trimming: 6 bases; junction bases outside the gene matches: 9. This CDR3 spans 17 amino acids. CDR3 bases: TGTGCCAGCAGCTTAAAGCGGGGGGGCCGGGTGGCCGGGGAGCTGTTTTTT. Translated: CASSLKRGGRVAGELFF.

The rearrangement joins TRBV2 to TRBJ1-5; D is possibly TRBD1 (5 bases). CDR1 SNHLY and CDR2 FYNNEI come from the germline V gene. The CDR3 runs 14 residues. Trimming cost V 4 bases and J 1 base, with 8 bases left between them. CDR3 DNA sequence: TGTGCCAGCAGTGCTCAGGGAAGCAATCAGCCCCAGCATTTT. Its protein is CASSAQGSNQPQHF.

This clone showed up just once. The V and J genes are TRBV4-3 and TRBJ1-5, with 8 bases fitting TRBD1. Looked up from germline, CDR1 is LGHNA and CDR2 is YSLEER. The CDR3 spans 16 residues. V shed 4 bases, J shed 4 bases, and the junction held 9 bases outside the gene matches. This CDR3 reads CASSPRAGGLNQPQHF. The DNA of the CDR3 is TGCGCCAGCAGCCCACGGGCAGGGGGCCTAAATCAGCCCCAGCATTTT.

The chain carries TRBV5-6 and TRBJ1-4; weak D call: TRBD1 (6 bases). The germline V gene encodes CDR1 SGHDT and CDR2 YYEEEE. The V end was cut by 4 bases, the J end by 0 bases, with 13 bases between. The CDR3 loop spans 16 amino acids. CDR3 nucleotide sequence: TGTGCCAGCAGCGCTAACGCAGGGGCAACTAATGAAAAACTGTTTTTT. This codes for CASSANAGATNEKLFF.

This sequence joins TRBV6-5 and TRBJ2-1; D may be TRBD1 (6 bases). The CDR3 consists of 15 residues. Germline lookup yields CDR1 MNHEY and CDR2 SVGAGI. Deletions cut 6 bases from V and 6 bases from J, with 18 bases between. CDR3 nucleotides: TGTGCCAGCAGCCAGCAGGGGCGCGTATTCAATGAGCAGTTCTTC. Protein: CASSQQGRVFNEQFF.

This clone was detected only once. The chain combines TRBV19 with TRBJ1-1, with 8 bases identical to TRBD1. The CDR3 consists of 18 residues. With 5 bases clipped from V and 6 bases from J, the junction kept 20 bases outside the gene matches. Germline V CDR1 and CDR2: LNHDA, SQIVND (reference sequence). CDR3 bases: TGTGCCAGTAGTCCCCAGAGGCAGGGGGCGATTTCAGCCGCTGAAGCTTTCTTT. As protein: CASSPQRQGAISAAEAFF.

This chain links TRBV4-3 with TRBJ1-4; D uncertain. Trimming removed 0 bases from V and 0 bases from J, with 11 bases in between. The CDR3 is made up of 17 amino acids. CDR1 is LGHNA and CDR2 is YSLEER in the germline V gene. The CDR3 bases are TGCGCCAGCAGCCAAGAACCTAGACCGACAACTAATGAAAAACTGTTTTTT. Encoded protein: CASSQEPRPTTNEKLFF.

The V call is TRBV18, the J call TRBJ2-1, with 7 bases matching TRBD1. The CDR3 runs to 15 residues. Germline-derived CDR1 and CDR2 are KGHSH and LQKENI. J gave up 5 bases and V 1 base, and 5 bases lay outside the gene matches. The CDR3 region has the DNA TGTGCCAGCTCACCACGACAGGGACGGGACAATGAGCAGTTCTTC. The encoded protein is CASSPRQGRDNEQFF.

This chain uses TRBV15 with TRBJ1-3; 9 nucleotides agree with TRBD1. CDR1 LNHNV and CDR2 YYDKDF come from the germline V gene (reference sequence). The J segment lost 2 bases and the V segment lost 1 base, leaving 9 bases of the junction unmatched. The CDR3 consists of 18 residues. The CDR3 reads CATSRVVLRDRAGNTIYF. The CDR3 DNA sequence: TGTGCCACCAGCAGAGTCGTGCTCCGGGACAGGGCTGGAAACACCATATATTTT.

The chain combines TRBV21-1 with TRBJ1-5; TRBD1, the table's D call, lacks a check against the DNA. TRBV21-1 is deemed a pseudogene. The CDR3 runs to 18 residues. The CDR3 DNA reads TGTGCCAGCAGCAAAGCATCCCGGGACAGGGGGCCCGATCAGCCCCAGCATTTT. It specifies CASSKASRDRGPDQPQHF.

The chain joins TRBV2 to TRBJ2-2, with a tentative D call TRBD2 (5 bases). Trimming pared 4 bases from V and 0 bases from J, leaving 9 bases between. This CDR3 region has 15 residues. Germline CDR1 and CDR2: SNHLY and FYNNEI. The chain's CDR3 is CASSVTGTNTGELFF. CDR3 sequence (DNA): TGTGCCAGCAGTGTAACGGGGACGAACACCGGGGAGCTGTTTTTT.

The chain uses TRBV11-3 and TRBJ2-5; weak D call: TRBD1 (6 bases). The ends were cut back, 5 bases at V and 3 bases at J, with 16 bases in the middle. Germline assignment: CDR1 SGHNT and CDR2 YENEEA. The CDR3 sequence is 15 residues long. CDR3 in DNA: TGTGCCAGCAGCCCCGGGACACGGGGAGAAGAGACCCAGTACTTC. Protein product: CASSPGTRGEETQYF.

This rearrangement joins TRBV27 to TRBJ1-5, with 8 bases identical to TRBD1. Trimming cost V 0 bases and J 2 bases; bases outside gene matches: 0. The germline gives CDR1 MNHEY, CDR2 SMNVEV (reference sequence). The CDR3 extends over 15 amino acids. DNA of the CDR3: TGTGCCAGCAGTTTATCGGGACAGGGCAATCAGCCCCAGCATTTT. It specifies CASSLSGQGNQPQHF.

This clone was seen only a few times. V gene TRBV6-5 combines with J gene TRBJ1-4; TRBD1 agrees at 8 bases. The CDR3 sequence is 14 residues long. Germline lookup yields CDR1 MNHEY and CDR2 SVGAGI. The junction had 3 bases not matched to a gene; V was cut back by 2 bases and J by 7 bases. The CDR3 sequence is CASSYGQGGEKLFF. CDR3 nucleotides: TGTGCCAGCAGTTACGGACAGGGAGGTGAAAAACTGTTTTTT.

This clone has only one observation. This rearrangement joins TRBV5-1 to TRBJ1-6, with TRBD1 matching 10 bases. Germline assignment: CDR1 SGHRS and CDR2 YFSETQ. V lost 4 bases to trimming and J lost 9 bases; unmatched junction nucleotides: 4. The CDR3 extends over 14 amino acids. The CDR3 sequence: CASSLGQGVSPLHF. The CDR3 coding sequence is TGCGCCAGCAGCCTCGGACAGGGGGTTTCACCCCTCCACTTT.

The chain joins TRBV3-1 (or the pseudogene TRBV3-2) to TRBJ1-2; 11 bases align to TRBD1. In germline, CDR1 is LGHDT, CDR2 YNNKEL (reference sequence). The CDR3 consists of 14 residues. V lost 4 bases to trimming and J lost 8 bases; unmatched junction nucleotides: 6. In nucleotides, the CDR3 is TGTGCCAGCAGCCCATGGGACAGGGGGTACGGCTACACCTTC. It translates to CASSPWDRGYGYTF.

The genes are TRBV5-8 and TRBJ1-2, with 12 positions matching TRBD1. This CDR3 is 15 amino acids long. Germline V gene sequence: CDR1 SGHTS, CDR2 YDEGEE. V trimming: 5 bases; J trimming: 7 bases; junction bases outside the gene matches: 9. The CDR3 protein is CASSFPGQGARGYTF. For the CDR3, the DNA is TGTGCCAGCAGTTTCCCGGGACAGGGGGCGCGTGGCTACACCTTC.